This section outlines one T cell receptor (beta chain) sequence together with its context. Its antigen remains unidentified. CDR3 length: 15 amino acids. In germline, CDR1 is LGHNA, CDR2 YSLEER. With 3 bases removed from V and 2 bases from J, the gap between germline ends came to 10 bases. These data are taken from a study of early T cells in non-severe SARS-CoV-2 infection. Study overall: Sequencing of bulk RNA from unsorted whole blood was done, without chain pairing.

Individual cDNA molecules received unique molecular identifiers. MiXCR was run by TCRdb on the 5' RACE reads, yielding one entry per CDR3 protein. The sample carries around 79,000 distinct CDR3 sequences, around 10% recorded once. Study-level findings and limits: There was a bias toward anti-spike CD8 responses in VDJdb matching, which missed private and CD4 specificities.

This sequence was found in an adult who was a healthcare worker with PCR-confirmed SARS-CoV-2 infection or an uninfected control (not recorded which). The chain couples TRBV4-3 to TRBJ1-4; a weak D match, TRBD1 (5 bases). The sequencing here drew on whole blood, taken at baseline. In DNA form, the CDR3 reads TGCGCCAGCAGCCACGAGGGGCCGACTAATGAAAAACTGTTTTTT. Amino acids: CASSHEGPTNEKLFF.